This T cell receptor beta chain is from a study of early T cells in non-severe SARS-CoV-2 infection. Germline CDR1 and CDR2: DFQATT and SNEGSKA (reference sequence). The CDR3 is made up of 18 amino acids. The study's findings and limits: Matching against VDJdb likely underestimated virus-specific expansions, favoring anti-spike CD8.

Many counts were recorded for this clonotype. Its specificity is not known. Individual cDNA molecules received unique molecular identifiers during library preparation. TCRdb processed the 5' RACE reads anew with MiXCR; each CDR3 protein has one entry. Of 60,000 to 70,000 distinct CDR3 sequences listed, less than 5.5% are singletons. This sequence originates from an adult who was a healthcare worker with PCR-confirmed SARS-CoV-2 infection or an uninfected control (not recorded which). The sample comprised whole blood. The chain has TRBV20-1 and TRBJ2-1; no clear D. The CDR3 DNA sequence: TGCAGAGTAAAGCCACTTGTCTGGTCGAGGCGGTATGGTAATGAGCAGTTCTTC. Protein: CRVKPLVWSRRYGNEQFF.